Listed below are T cell receptor beta chains from one sample, sequenced in a study of CD8 T cells in Susac syndrome. TCRdb re-analysed the immunoSEQ multiplex PCR reads in MiXCR, keeping a single row per CDR3 protein. Of 150,000 to 200,000 distinct CDR3 sequences in the sample, approximately 93% are singletons; the top ten hold about 0.089%. The sequenced sample consisted of CD4+ T cells from PBMCs. The receptors originated from a human donor with multiple sclerosis. Each CDR3 is given with its conserved first and last residue. D genes are given only for firm matches. Part of the rows lack a size; the others show once, few, many or a class for expanded clones.

d_call	j_call	v_call	clone_size	cdr3_aa	cdr3_nt
TRBD2	TRBJ2-5	TRBV29-1	-	CSAFTSVETQYF	TGCAGCGCATTTACTAGCGTGGAGACCCAGTACTTC
-	TRBJ1-2	TRBV3-1	-	CASGSPGQSGGYTF	TGTGCCAGCGGTTCGCCTGGACAGTCGGGCGGCTACACCTTC
TRBD2	TRBJ2-1	TRBV29-1	-	CSVVTSGSSYNEQFF	TGCAGCGTTGTGACTAGCGGAAGCTCCTACAATGAGCAGTTCTTC
-	TRBJ2-5	TRBV6-5	-	CASSYKGWETQYF	TGTGCCAGCAGTTACAAGGGGTGGGAGACCCAGTACTTC
-	TRBJ1-2	TRBV30	-	CAWKGGQDYGYTF	TGTGCCTGGAAAGGGGGGCAGGACTATGGCTACACCTTC
-	TRBJ2-2	TRBV9	-	CATSMVDGELFF	TGTGCCACCTCGATGGTAGACGGGGAGCTGTTTTTT
TRBD2	TRBJ2-5	TRBV20-1	-	CSARAGGPQETQYF	TGCAGTGCTAGGGCGGGAGGCCCCCAAGAGACCCAGTACTTC
-	TRBJ2-7	TRBV27	-	CASSLFGEAYEQYF	TGTGCCAGCAGTTTGTTTGGGGAGGCCTACGAGCAGTACTTC
-	TRBJ1-2	TRBV6-5	-	CASSRRGEGYGYTF	TGTGCCAGCAGCAGGCGGGGTGAGGGCTATGGCTACACCTTC
TRBD1	TRBJ2-5	TRBV2	-	CASSVLGQGKETQYF	TGTGCCAGCAGTGTGCTTGGACAGGGGAAAGAGACCCAGTACTTC
-	TRBJ2-3	TRBV19	-	CASSWVDTQYF	TGTGCCAGTAGTTGGGTGGATACGCAGTATTTT
-	TRBJ1-1	TRBV12-3/TRBV12-4	-	CASSLGTSEAFF	TGTGCCAGCAGCCTAGGGACCTCTGAAGCTTTCTTT
-	TRBJ2-2	TRBV6-2/TRBV6-3	once	CASSQPPLGGELFF	TGTGCCAGCAGTCAACCCCCCCTAGGCGGGGAGCTGTTTTTT
-	TRBJ2-1	TRBV7-9	-	CASSLGRDSARGQFF	TGTGCCAGCAGCTTAGGGCGGGACAGCGCTCGTGGGCAGTTCTTC
-	TRBJ1-5	TRBV6-1	-	CASSGFSGGESTQPQHF	TGTGCCAGCAGCGGGTTTAGCGGCGGGGAATCCACTCAGCCCCAGCATTTT
-	TRBJ2-7	TRBV5-6	-	CASSLFNIGTYEQYF	TGTGCCAGCAGCTTGTTTAATATCGGCACCTACGAGCAGTACTTC
-	TRBJ2-3	TRBV10-3	-	CAISTRDTQYF	TGTGCCATCAGTACGAGGGATACGCAGTATTTT
-	TRBJ1-4	TRBV7-2	-	CASSSGHGSEKLFF	TGTGCCAGCAGCTCCGGACATGGCTCTGAAAAACTGTTTTTT
TRBD1	TRBJ2-6	TRBV15	-	CATKGARGPGANVLTF	TGTGCCACCAAGGGGGCAAGAGGGCCTGGGGCCAACGTCCTGACTTTC
-	TRBJ1-5	TRBV4-2	-	CASSSQGLSNQPQHF	TGTGCCAGCAGCTCCCAGGGGCTGAGCAATCAGCCCCAGCATTTT
TRBD1	TRBJ2-2	TRBV3-1	-	CASRLGGAITGELFF	TGTGCCAGCAGATTAGGGGGCGCGATCACCGGGGAGCTGTTTTTT
TRBD1	TRBJ2-7	TRBV9	-	CASSVGHHGQAYEQYF	TGTGCCAGCAGCGTAGGACACCATGGACAGGCCTACGAGCAGTACTTC
TRBD1	TRBJ2-5	TRBV25-1	-	CASRPPGQGQETQYF	TGTGCCAGCAGACCTCCGGGACAGGGACAAGAGACCCAGTACTTC
-	TRBJ2-5	TRBV29-1	-	CSVVQIETQYF	TGCAGCGTTGTGCAGATAGAGACCCAGTACTTC
TRBD1	TRBJ2-3	TRBV6-2/TRBV6-3	-	CASSYGDRANTDTQYF	TGTGCCAGCAGTTACGGGGACAGGGCCAACACAGATACGCAGTATTTT
-	TRBJ1-3	TRBV7-9	-	CATWLSTGNTIYF	TGTGCAACTTGGCTTAGCACTGGAAACACCATATATTTT
-	TRBJ1-1	TRBV7-2	-	CASSLVGGKAEAFF	TGTGCCAGCAGCTTAGTGGGGGGAAAAGCCGAAGCTTTCTTT
-	TRBJ2-3	TRBV29-1	-	CSSGGQHTDTQYF	TGCAGCTCGGGGGGACAGCACACAGATACGCAGTATTTT
-	TRBJ2-2	TRBV20-1	-	CGAGTPNTGELFF	TGCGGCGCCGGGACCCCTAACACCGGGGAGCTGTTTTTT
TRBD2	TRBJ2-3	TRBV3-1	-	CASSQEVPGGRSTDTQYF	TGTGCCAGCAGCCAAGAGGTCCCCGGCGGGAGAAGCACAGATACGCAGTATTTT
-	TRBJ1-2	TRBV4-3	once	CASSPAARANYGYTF	TGCGCCAGCAGCCCCGCGGCCAGGGCTAACTATGGCTACACCTTC
-	TRBJ2-2	TRBV7-7	-	CASSVVRGSGELFF	TGTGCCAGCAGCGTCGTCCGAGGGAGCGGGGAGCTGTTTTTT
-	TRBJ1-5	TRBV30	-	CAWSPQAHSNQPQHF	TGTGCCTGGAGTCCACAGGCGCATAGCAATCAGCCCCAGCATTTT
TRBD2	TRBJ2-3	TRBV9	-	CASSVSSGRGTDTQYF	TGTGCCAGCAGCGTCTCTAGCGGGAGAGGCACAGATACGCAGTATTTT
-	TRBJ2-1	TRBV18	-	CASSPAPLGFGQFF	TGTGCCAGCTCACCGGCGCCTTTAGGATTTGGGCAGTTCTTC
TRBD1	TRBJ1-2	TRBV5-1	-	CASSALPGQLGGYTF	TGCGCCAGCAGCGCCCTCCCGGGACAGCTTGGCGGCTACACCTTC
-	TRBJ2-7	TRBV7-2	-	CASSLRYEQYF	TGTGCCAGCAGCTTAAGGTACGAGCAGTACTTC
TRBD2	TRBJ2-1	TRBV6-5	-	CASRVSGSNEQFF	TGTGCCAGCAGAGTTAGCGGGAGTAATGAGCAGTTCTTC
-	TRBJ2-5	TRBV20-1	once	CSGGSQETQYF	TGCAGTGGAGGGTCTCAAGAGACCCAGTACTTC
-	TRBJ1-2	TRBV3-1	once	CASRPTGIFNQDYGYTF	TGTGCCAGCAGGCCAACCGGGATCTTTAATCAGGACTATGGCTACACCTTC
-	TRBJ2-5	TRBV2	-	CASKTGDGETQYF	TGTGCCAGCAAGACAGGCGATGGGGAGACCCAGTACTTC
TRBD2	TRBJ2-1	TRBV6-4	once	CASSLTSGRGNEQFF	TGTGCCAGCAGCCTTACTAGCGGGAGGGGGAATGAGCAGTTCTTC
-	TRBJ2-5	TRBV14	once	CASSPRQGTETQYF	TGTGCCAGCAGCCCCCGTCAGGGCACGGAGACCCAGTACTTC
TRBD1	TRBJ2-5	TRBV5-1	-	CASSFGTVQETQYF	TGCGCCAGCAGCTTTGGGACAGTACAAGAGACCCAGTACTTC
-	TRBJ1-1	TRBV25-1	-	CASSDFDGTTEAFF	TGTGCCAGCAGTGACTTCGACGGGACCACTGAAGCTTTCTTT
-	TRBJ2-5	TRBV7-8	once	CASSLAGGSETQYF	TGTGCCAGCAGCTTAGCGGGAGGAAGCGAGACCCAGTACTTC
TRBD1	TRBJ1-1	TRBV6-6	-	CASRSQGDHTEAFF	TGTGCCAGCAGATCACAGGGGGACCACACTGAAGCTTTCTTT
TRBD2	TRBJ2-3	TRBV6-5	once	CASSYPITLGTSGSNTDTQYF	TGTGCCAGCAGTTACCCAATTACATTAGGGACTAGCGGGAGTAACACAGATACGCAGTATTTT